A single sample gave rise to the 24 T cell receptor beta chains below, sequenced in a study of T cell repertoires in cytomegalovirus infection (dated by TCRdb to the late 2010s). The treatment or condition label here, explained by the study, means: in vitro stimulation with specific CMV peptide epitopes to enrich CMV-specific T cells. No antigen is known for these receptors. Sequencing took place on an Illumina HiSeq 1500. TCRdb's own reprocessing of the public reads used fastp at Q25 and MiXCR and kept productive beta chains. CDR3 protein sequences are deduplicated, and each keeps its most common genes and DNA. This sample holds roughly 80,000 distinct CDR3 sequences; about 24% were observed only once. The ten most abundant clones make up roughly 50% of the sample. Sequenced material: CD8+ T cells from cultured PBMCs, taken from culture after CMV antigen stimulation. All receptors derive from a human donor in good health (CMV status not recorded). Some clones in this sample may be carry-over from other donors' samples.

The chain joins TRBV30 to TRBJ2-1; D gene uncertain. CDR1 and CDR2 from the germline V gene are GTSNPN and SVGIG (reference sequence). The ends were cut back, 0 bases at V and 0 bases at J, with 9 bases in the middle. CDR3 size: 15 residues. CDR3 sequence reads: CAWSVGVSSYNEQFF. As DNA, the CDR3 is TGTGCCTGGAGTGTAGGTGTTAGCTCCTACAATGAGCAGTTCTTC.

This clonotype was seen more than once but under ten times. The rearrangement joins TRBV11-2 to TRBJ1-4, with unresolved D. The CDR3 consists of 15 residues. Trimming cost V 1 base and J 5 bases, with 11 bases left between them. Germline CDR1 is SGHAT and CDR2 is FQNNGV. CDR3 DNA sequence: TGTGCCAGCAGCTTAGGTTCACAGAAGAATGAAAAACTGTTTTTT. Amino acid sequence: CASSLGSQKNEKLFF. The full variable domain, rest sourced from reference TRBV11-2 and TRBJ1-4, is EAGVAQSPRYKIIEKRQSVAFWCNPISGHATLYWYQQILGQGPKLLIQFQNNGVVDDSQLPKDRFSAERLKGVDSTLKIQPAKLEDSAVYLCASSLGSQKNEKLFFGSGTQLSVL.

This clonotype came up a few times. This chain joins TRBV11-2 and TRBJ1-2; 8 positions match TRBD1. Trimming cost V 5 bases and J 4 bases; bases outside gene matches: 9. From germline, CDR1 is SGHAT and CDR2 FQNNGV. The CDR3 length is 15 residues. In DNA form, the CDR3 reads TGTGCCAGCAGCCCAGGGACAGGACCAGCCTATGGCTACACCTTC. Translating it yields CASSPGTGPAYGYTF.

This clonotype was observed a handful of times. J is TRBJ1-1 and V is TRBV27; the match to TRBD1 covers 9 bases. V was pared by 8 bases and J by 5 bases, with 9 bases of the junction left unmatched. This CDR3 contains 14 residues. Looked up from germline, CDR1 is MNHEY and CDR2 is SMNVEV (reference sequence). The CDR3 coding sequence is TGTGCCAGCGCCATCGACAGGGGGAAGACTGAAGCTTTCTTT. This translates into CASAIDRGKTEAFF.

This clonotype has just a few counts. This chain connects TRBV5-8 to TRBJ2-3; no clear D. Per germline, CDR1 SGHTS and CDR2 YDEGEE. CDR3 size: 15 residues. Trimming left V 7 bases short and J 6 bases short, with 21 bases between. CDR3: CASLTESTPADTQYF. The DNA for the CDR3 is TGTGCCAGCCTCACGGAATCTACCCCTGCGGATACGCAGTATTTT.

The chain joins TRBV13 to TRBJ2-2; TRBD2 is a possible D gene (5 bases). Germline values: CDR1 PRHDT, CDR2 FYEKMQ (reference sequence). The CDR3 has 15 amino acids. V was cut by 4 bases and J by 4 bases, with 13 bases left in between. The CDR3 DNA is TGTGCCAGCAGCTCTTCCGGGGAAGGCACCGGGGAGCTGTTTTTT. It codes for CASSSSGEGTGELFF.

This clonotype was counted at least ten times. The chain links TRBV7-3 to TRBJ1-6; D is perhaps TRBD1 (6 bases). With 5 bases removed from V and 9 bases from J, the gap between germline ends came to 17 bases. Germline lookup yields CDR1 SGHTA and CDR2 FQGTGA. CDR3 length: 15 amino acids. The CDR3 sequence: CASSAEGGDGSPLHF. In DNA, the CDR3 is TGTGCCAGCAGCGCCGAGGGGGGTGATGGTTCACCCCTCCACTTT.

In its sample, this clonotype was seen once. CDR3 region: CASSQGGLAGGDTQYF. DNA for the CDR3: TGTGCCAGCAGCCAAGGGGGACTAGCGGGTGGAGATACGCAGTATTTT. V gene TRBV3-1 combines with J gene TRBJ2-3, with TRBD2 matching 12 bases. The CDR3 runs 16 residues. V shed 1 base, J shed 5 bases, and the junction held 4 bases outside the gene matches. From germline, CDR1 is LGHDT and CDR2 YNNKEL (reference sequence).

V is TRBV7-9 and J is TRBJ1-2; unclear D gene. This CDR3 is 16 amino acids long. V was cut by 5 bases and J by 5 bases, with 21 bases left in between. Germline lookup yields CDR1 SEHNR and CDR2 FQNEAQ (reference sequence). CDR3 sequence (DNA): TGTGCCAGCAGCCCAGCCCAGGCCGCCGCTCTTTATGGCTACACCTTC. Protein product: CASSPAQAAALYGYTF.

Many counts were recorded for this clonotype. This chain connects TRBV7-6 to TRBJ2-5; D may be TRBD2 (5 bases). The CDR3 is 16 amino acids. From germline, CDR1 is SGHVS and CDR2 FNYEAQ. Trimming removed 2 bases at V and 4 bases at J, with 17 bases between. CDR3 coding DNA: TGTGCCAGCAGCTTACTTAGCGATCCCCCGGGAGAGACCCAGTACTTC. Translation: CASSLLSDPPGETQYF.

This chain joins TRBV6-2 or TRBV6-3 and TRBJ2-7, with 7 bases lining up with TRBD2. Unmatched junction bases numbered 11, after V lost 3 bases and J lost 3 bases. This CDR3 contains 16 residues. The germline V gene encodes CDR1 MNHEY and CDR2 SVGEGT. In DNA, the CDR3 is TGTGCCAGCAGTTATAGGAGTGCGGGAGTCGGCTACGAGCAGTACTTC. Protein sequence: CASSYRSAGVGYEQYF.

Many counts were recorded for this clonotype. This chain connects TRBV7-9 to TRBJ2-1; tentatively, D is TRBD2 (7 bases). V was clipped by 5 bases and J by 0 bases, with 17 bases between them. Germline values: CDR1 SEHNR, CDR2 FQNEAQ (reference sequence). CDR3 length equals 17 residues. The CDR3 spells CASSKNGGQSSYNEQFF. CDR3 nucleotide sequence: TGTGCCAGCAGCAAAAACGGGGGGCAGAGCTCCTACAATGAGCAGTTCTTC. Full variable domain (outside the CDR3, taken from reference TRBV7-9 and TRBJ2-1): DTGVSQNPRHKITKRGQNVTFRCDPISEHNRLYWYRQTLGQGPEFLTYFQNEAQLEKSRLLSDRFSAERPKGSFSTLEIQRTEQGDSAMYLCASSKNGGQSSYNEQFFGPGTRLTVL.

This clonotype was recorded many times. The chain links TRBV4-3 to TRBJ1-2; 7 positions agree with TRBD1. This CDR3 spans 17 amino acids. CDR1 is LGHNA, CDR2 YSLEER, per germline. The trim removed 0 bases at V and 0 bases at J, leaving 7 bases unmatched. CDR3 region: CASSQDRAGGSNYGYTF. As DNA, the CDR3 is TGCGCCAGCAGCCAAGATAGGGCAGGGGGATCTAACTATGGCTACACCTTC.

This clonotype was counted between two and nine times. The chain combines TRBV6-2 or TRBV6-3 with TRBJ1-1, with D perhaps TRBD1 (6 bases). The germline V gene has CDR1 MNHEY and CDR2 SVGEGT. The germline V and J ends were trimmed by 7 bases and 5 bases, with 17 bases remaining between them. The CDR3 spans 14 residues. CDR3 DNA: TGTGCCAGCATCTCCCCGGGGGGCTGGACTGAAGCTTTCTTT. Its protein is CASISPGGWTEAFF.

This clonotype was seen only a few times. CDR3 residues: CASSIQILGLGDTGELFF. The CDR3 DNA follows: TGTGCCAGCAGTATCCAAATTCTAGGTCTCGGGGACACCGGGGAGCTGTTTTTT. This chain joins TRBV27 and TRBJ2-2, with D perhaps TRBD2 (5 bases). This CDR3 contains 18 residues. Deletions cut 5 bases from V and 3 bases from J, with 22 bases between. CDR1 and CDR2 (germline): MNHEY, SMNVEV (reference sequence).

This clonotype was seen at least ten times. This chain joins TRBV6-1 and TRBJ2-5; TRBD2 matches at 9 bases. The CDR3 length is 15 residues. Losses at the gene ends were 8 bases for V and 4 bases for J; bases not matched to a gene: 11. Per the germline V gene, CDR1 is MNHNS and CDR2 is SASEGT. The DNA for the CDR3 is TGTGCCAGCGGGAGGCTAGCGGGATCGGGAGAGACCCAGTACTTC. The encoded protein is CASGRLAGSGETQYF.

The chain has TRBV9 and TRBJ2-1; D may match TRBD1 or TRBD2 (5 bases each). Germline values: CDR1 SGDLS, CDR2 YYNGEE. Trimming took off 4 bases at V and 9 bases at J, with 11 bases between the two ends. The CDR3 is 12 residues long. The CDR3 loop reads CASSPHGGEQFF. The DNA of the CDR3 is TGTGCCAGCAGCCCTCATGGGGGTGAGCAGTTCTTC.

This clonotype was observed a few times. This chain connects TRBV7-2 to TRBJ2-7; possible D gene TRBD1, 6 bases. Germline V lookup: CDR1 SGHTA, CDR2 FQGNSA. Trimming cost V 1 base and J 0 bases, with 16 bases left between them. The CDR3 covers 17 residues. The CDR3: CASSLGGQGFFSYEQYF. As DNA, the CDR3 is TGTGCCAGCAGCTTAGGGGGTCAGGGGTTTTTCTCCTACGAGCAGTACTTC.

The chain employs TRBV7-9 and TRBJ2-7, with TRBD2 matching 7 bases. The CDR3 is made up of 16 amino acids. The ends lost 0 bases at V and 0 bases at J; junction bases unmatched: 5. Germline V CDR1 and CDR2: SEHNR, FQNEAQ (reference sequence). The CDR3, as DNA: TGTGCCAGCAGCTTAGCTCGGGAGGTCCCCTCCTACGAGCAGTACTTC. Translating it yields CASSLAREVPSYEQYF. The full variable domain, in which reference TRBV7-9 and TRBJ2-7 provide the parts outside the CDR3, is DTGVSQNPRHKITKRGQNVTFRCDPISEHNRLYWYRQTLGQGPEFLTYFQNEAQLEKSRLLSDRFSAERPKGSFSTLEIQRTEQGDSAMYLCASSLAREVPSYEQYFGPGTRLTVT.

This clonotype has a count of ten or more. CDR3 DNA: TGTGCCAGCAGCTTAGTCTCGGTCGGCGGGATAGCCTATGGCTACACCTTC. It codes for CASSLVSVGGIAYGYTF. J is TRBJ1-2 and V is TRBV7-8; D gene uncertain. CDR1 is SGHVS, CDR2 FQNEAQ, per germline. V was cut by 1 base and J by 4 bases, with 19 bases left in between. This CDR3 comprises 17 residues.

The chain carries TRBV10-3 and TRBJ1-1, with TRBD1 identical over 7 bases. This CDR3 contains 15 residues. Germline V gene sequence: CDR1 ENHRY, CDR2 SYGVKD. V shed 0 bases, J shed 3 bases, and the junction held 4 bases outside the gene matches. Here the CDR3 DNA reads TGTGCCATCAGTGAGTCTACAGGGGTAGACACTGAAGCTTTCTTT. It codes for CAISESTGVDTEAFF.

This chain uses TRBV7-9 with TRBJ1-1; D call uncertain. The CDR3 covers 16 residues. Per germline, CDR1 SEHNR and CDR2 FQNEAQ (reference sequence). Trimming cost V 0 bases and J 5 bases, with 16 bases left between them. In nucleotides, the CDR3 is TGTGCCAGCAGCTTAGCGCGGGTAGGGATAAGGACTGAAGCTTTCTTT. Its translation: CASSLARVGIRTEAFF.

This clonotype occurred a few times. The J gene is TRBJ1-1, the V gene TRBV27; D might be TRBD1 (6 bases). Germline CDR1 reads MNHEY; CDR2 reads SMNVEV (reference sequence). Trimming took 5 bases from V and 7 from J, leaving 14 bases between them. CDR3 size: 13 residues. The CDR3 region has the DNA TGTGCCAGCAGTAAAGGGGGGGGCCTTGAAGCTTTCTTT. It specifies CASSKGGGLEAFF.

The chain joins TRBV4-3 to TRBJ1-1; D is perhaps TRBD1 (5 bases). CDR1 and CDR2 from the germline V gene are LGHNA and YSLEER. This CDR3 is 13 amino acids long. V shed 5 bases and J shed 1 base, with 8 bases lying between them. The CDR3 is CASSTGQNTEAFF. The CDR3 DNA reads TGCGCCAGCAGCACCGGACAGAACACTGAAGCTTTCTTT.